The 16 T cell receptor beta chains given below trace back to one sample, sequenced in a study of ipilimumab plus nivolumab after autologous stem cell transplantation. Data came from immunoSEQ multiplex PCR; TCRdb stores just in-frame clones and leaves some out. This table holds over 80,000 clones, about 83% found once. Source: PBMCs, taken in a trial of ipilimumab plus nivolumab as post-transplant consolidation. The origin of the receptors is a male donor with diffuse large B-cell lymphoma.

The rearrangement uses TRBV7-9 and TRBJ1-1; 11 bases align to TRBD1. Per the germline V gene, CDR1 is SEHNR and CDR2 is FQNEAQ (reference sequence). There are 17 residues in the CDR3. V was pared by 4 bases and J by 0 bases, with 7 bases of the junction left unmatched. The DNA for the CDR3 is TGTGCCAGCAGCTCGGACAGGGGGCAAACATTGAACACTGAAGCTTTCTTT. Encoded protein: CASSSDRGQTLNTEAFF.

This clone was picked up one time. The chain has TRBV7-9 and TRBJ1-2; D is uncertain. Germline V CDR1 and CDR2: SEHNR, FQNEAQ (reference sequence). Trimming removed 1 base at V and 4 bases at J, with 16 bases between. The CDR3 covers 16 residues. In DNA form, the CDR3 reads TGTGCCAGCAGCTTAGTAAGAGGGATGGGAACCTATGGCTACACCTTC. It yields the protein CASSLVRGMGTYGYTF.

This chain joins TRBV7-2 and TRBJ2-1; 8 nucleotides agree with TRBD2. In germline, CDR1 is SGHTA, CDR2 FQGNSA. V trimming: 5 bases; J trimming: 6 bases; junction bases outside the gene matches: 6. The CDR3 is made up of 14 amino acids. The CDR3 DNA follows: TGTGCCAGCAGCCCCAGCGGGGGACTCAATGAGCAGTTCTTC. This translates into CASSPSGGLNEQFF.

The chain uses TRBV27 and TRBJ1-2; D not certain. Germline V gene sequence: CDR1 MNHEY, CDR2 SMNVEV (reference sequence). The germline V and J ends were trimmed by 6 bases and 4 bases, with 12 bases remaining between them. The CDR3 spans 13 residues. In DNA, the CDR3 is TGTGCCAGCAGCGACGGGCCTGTCTATGGCTACACCTTC. It codes for CASSDGPVYGYTF.

V gene TRBV6-1 combines with J gene TRBJ1-5; weak D call: TRBD1 (5 bases). Trimming cost V 4 bases and J 3 bases, with 16 bases left between them. This CDR3 has 16 amino acids. The germline V gene has CDR1 MNHNS and CDR2 SASEGT. For the CDR3, the DNA is TGTGCCAGCAGTGGACATGGGGGGTTGAACAATCAGCCCCAGCATTTT. Translated, it gives CASSGHGGLNNQPQHF.

This chain joins TRBV7-6 and TRBJ1-1; TRBD1 aligns across 9 bases. From germline, CDR1 is SGHVS and CDR2 FNYEAQ. J gave up 1 base and V 0 bases, and 9 bases lay outside the gene matches. There are 18 residues in the CDR3. As DNA, the CDR3 is TGTGCCAGCAGCTTAGCCCCGGGACAGGGAATCGGGAACACTGAAGCTTTCTTT. It is translated as CASSLAPGQGIGNTEAFF.

The V call is TRBV11-1, the J call TRBJ2-5; unclear D gene. Germline V lookup: CDR1 SGHAT, CDR2 FQDESV (reference sequence). The V end was cut by 0 bases, the J end by 5 bases, with 7 bases between. This CDR3 has 13 amino acids. The CDR3, as DNA: TGTGCCAGCAGCTTAGCATTGGCCGAGACCCAGTACTTC. Translating it yields CASSLALAETQYF.

V gene TRBV7-9 combines with J gene TRBJ2-2; D is undetermined. The CDR3 is 12 amino acids. Trimming cost V 5 bases and J 5 bases, with 6 bases left between them. The germline V gene has CDR1 SEHNR and CDR2 FQNEAQ (reference sequence). The CDR3 here is CASSESTGELFF. CDR3 sequence (DNA): TGTGCCAGCAGCGAGAGTACCGGGGAGCTGTTTTTT.

The chain combines TRBV11-2 with TRBJ1-5, with no clear D. Germline CDR1 reads SGHAT; CDR2 reads FQNNGV. The CDR3 is 13 amino acids. V shed 5 bases and J shed 4 bases, with 9 bases lying between them. The CDR3: CASSPGGNQPQHF. CDR3 nucleotide sequence: TGTGCCAGCAGCCCCGGCGGGAATCAGCCCCAGCATTTT.

This chain links TRBV4-3 with TRBJ2-1; TRBD1 might be the D (6 bases). The CDR3 is made up of 16 amino acids. V was trimmed by 0 bases and J by 5 bases, leaving 14 bases between them. In germline, CDR1 is LGHNA, CDR2 YSLEER. CDR3 DNA: TGCGCCAGCAGCCAAGAGGGACACACAAACAACAATGAGCAGTTCTTC. Translated: CASSQEGHTNNNEQFF.

The chain recombines TRBV19 with TRBJ2-1; 11 bases match TRBD2. Trimming cost V 6 bases and J 3 bases; bases outside gene matches: 7. The CDR3 is made up of 16 amino acids. Per the germline V gene, CDR1 is LNHDA and CDR2 is SQIVND (reference sequence). CDR3 loop: CASRENSGGVYNEQFF. CDR3 sequence (DNA): TGTGCCAGTAGGGAGAATAGCGGGGGGGTCTACAATGAGCAGTTCTTC. Together with reference TRBV19 and TRBJ2-1, the CDR3 gives the full variable domain: DGGITQSPKYLFRKEGQNVTLSCEQNLNHDAMYWYRQDPGQGLRLIYYSQIVNDFQKGDIAEGYSVSREKKESFPLTVTSAQKNPTAFYLCASRENSGGVYNEQFFGPGTRLTVL.

This clone appeared a few times. This chain connects TRBV5-5 to TRBJ1-3; a possible D gene is TRBD1 (5 bases). The germline CDR1 and CDR2 sequences are SGHKS and YYEKEE (reference sequence). This CDR3 region has 15 residues. Deletions cut 2 bases from V and 0 bases from J, with 9 bases between. The CDR3 DNA sequence: TGTGCCAGCAGCTTAAGCGACAGCTCTGGAAACACCATATATTTT. It codes for CASSLSDSSGNTIYF.

The gene calls are TRBV5-5 and TRBJ1-1; no clear D gene. Germline V CDR1 and CDR2: SGHKS, YYEKEE (reference sequence). V was cut by 2 bases and J by 0 bases, with 8 bases left in between. The CDR3 runs 14 residues. CDR3 DNA sequence: TGTGCCAGCAGCTTCCTGCAGATGAACACTGAAGCTTTCTTT. Translated, it gives CASSFLQMNTEAFF.

This clone has just one count. The chain combines TRBV4-1 with TRBJ2-2; TRBD1 might be the D (6 bases). CDR3 length: 16 residues. Trimming removed 1 base at V and 6 bases at J, with 15 bases between. Germline V lookup: CDR1 MGHRA, CDR2 YSYEKL. The CDR3 DNA reads TGCGCCAGCAGCCAAGGGGGCAGGGGCAAGGCCGGGGAGCTGTTTTTT. Translating it yields CASSQGGRGKAGELFF.

The rearrangement links TRBV6-5 to TRBJ1-4; D may be TRBD1 (6 bases). Germline CDR1 reads MNHEY; CDR2 reads SVGAGI. V lost 6 bases, J lost 5 bases, and 10 bases lay in between. This CDR3 contains 13 residues. The CDR3 nucleotides are TGTGCCAGCAGAGCCCAGGGGAATGAAAAACTGTTTTTT. As protein: CASRAQGNEKLFF.

Worth noting for this clone: Mismatch with germline at one junction end may stem from a read error. The gene calls are TRBV7-7 and TRBJ2-5; a weak D match, TRBD1 (7 bases). CDR1 and CDR2 (germline): SSHAT, FNYEAQ (reference sequence). This CDR3 comprises 16 residues. CDR3 residues: CASSPLGPGGGETQYF. The CDR3, as DNA: TGTGCTAGCAGCCCGTTGGGGCCAGGGGGAGGAGAGACCCAGTACTTC.